This T cell receptor beta chain appears in the sequencing data of a study of CD8+ T cells in alopecia areata. Study as a whole: Treated patients were given 5 to 10 mg oral tofacitinib twice daily. A 6-month period off drug followed tofacitinib, which lasted 6 to 18 months. Study results and limitations: It was less clear whether patients shared TCRs than it was in mice, possibly because of HLA.

Trimming removed 0 bases from V and 3 bases from J, with 6 bases in between. CDR1 and CDR2 from the germline V gene are SEHNR and FQNEAQ (reference sequence). CDR3 size: 14 residues. Treatment of the sample: oral pan-JAK inhibitor, 5-10 mg twice daily. In regard to this clone: The target antigen is unknown.

cDNA prepared by RNA extraction and subsequent reverse transcription served as the template for sequencing. The table came from immunoSEQ multiplex PCR; TCRdb's copy has only in-frame clones and leaves some out. The repertoire holds about 200,000 clones, about three fifths seen once, with approximately 5.1% in the top ten. The chain employs TRBV7-9 and TRBJ1-3; D gene unclear. Sample: CD4+ T cells sorted from blood, taken at week 24, from a patient treated with tofacitinib. The source is a human donor with alopecia areata. The CDR3 is CASSLAGSGNTIYF. CDR3 DNA: TGTGCCAGCAGCTTAGCAGGGAGTGGAAACACCATATATTTT.